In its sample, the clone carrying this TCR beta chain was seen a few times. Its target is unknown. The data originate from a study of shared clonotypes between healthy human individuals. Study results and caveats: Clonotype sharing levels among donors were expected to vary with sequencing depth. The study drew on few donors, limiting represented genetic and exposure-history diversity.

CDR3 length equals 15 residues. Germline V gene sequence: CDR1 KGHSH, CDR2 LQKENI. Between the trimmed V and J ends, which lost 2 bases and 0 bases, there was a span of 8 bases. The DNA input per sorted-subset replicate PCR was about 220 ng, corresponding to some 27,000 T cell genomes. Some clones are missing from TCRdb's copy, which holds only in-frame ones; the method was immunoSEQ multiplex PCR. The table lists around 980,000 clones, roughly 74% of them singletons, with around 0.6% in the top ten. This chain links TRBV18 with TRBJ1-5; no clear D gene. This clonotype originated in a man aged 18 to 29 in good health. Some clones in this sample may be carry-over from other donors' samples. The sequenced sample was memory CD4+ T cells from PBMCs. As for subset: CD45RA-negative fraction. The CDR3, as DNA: TGTGCCAGCTCACCATCGGCGGCTAGCAATCAGCCCCAGCATTTT. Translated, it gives CASSPSAASNQPQHF.